Listed here are 27 T cell receptor beta chains from one sample, sequenced in a study of blood T cells in healthy people across ages. The authors ran a second PCR of about 7 to 11 cycles using a sample-barcoded 5' primer and a J-beta primer mix. MiXCR was run by TCRdb on the 5' RACE reads, yielding one entry per CDR3 protein. The sample includes about 720,000 distinct CDR3 sequences, approximately 22% of them seen just once. Sequenced: blood. The receptor set was obtained from a man between 70 and 80 years old in good health.

This clonotype was counted a few times. The chain is built from TRBV29-1 and TRBJ1-1; D is undetermined. Trimming took 3 bases from V and 5 from J, leaving 16 bases between them. The germline V gene encodes CDR1 SQVTM and CDR2 ANQGSEA. This CDR3 has 14 amino acids. For the CDR3, the DNA is TGCAGCGTTGATGGTGACACTTCAACTACTGAAGCTTTCTTT. Amino acid sequence: CSVDGDTSTTEAFF.

This clonotype has more than one count but fewer than ten. The rearrangement joins TRBV7-2 to TRBJ2-5; D is perhaps TRBD1 (6 bases). The CDR3 is made up of 15 amino acids. Germline V gene data show CDR1 as SGHTA and CDR2 as FQGNSA. V dropped 7 bases and J dropped 1 base, with 16 bases sitting between them. The CDR3 protein is CASTSADSLQETQYF. CDR3 coding DNA: TGTGCCAGCACCTCCGCGGACAGCCTCCAAGAGACCCAGTACTTC.

This clonotype was seen only a few times. This sequence joins TRBV12-3 or TRBV12-4 and TRBJ2-3; no firm D call. V was shortened by 4 bases and J by 5 bases, with 19 bases between the two germline ends. The CDR3 loop spans 16 amino acids. This CDR3 is CASSSSGSRVKDTQYF. The CDR3 region has the DNA TGTGCCAGCAGTTCTTCCGGGTCCCGGGTGAAAGATACGCAGTATTTT.

The chain has TRBV6-1 and TRBJ1-4; 7 positions match TRBD1. Germline lookup yields CDR1 MNHNS and CDR2 SASEGT. V was clipped by 5 bases and J by 7 bases; unmatched bases: 7. CDR3 length equals 14 residues. CDR3 nucleotides: TGTGCCAGCAGTCAAGACAGGGTTTCTGAAAAACTGTTTTTT. Translating it yields CASSQDRVSEKLFF.

The gene calls are TRBV20-1 and TRBJ2-1; TRBD1 or TRBD2 may be the D gene (5 bases each). The DNA matches TRBJ2-7 better at its end, which makes the J call doubtful. Per the germline V gene, CDR1 is DFQATT and CDR2 is SNEGSKA (reference sequence). CDR3 size: 14 residues. The CDR3 reads CSADTGTAVYEQYF. In DNA form, the CDR3 reads TGCAGTGCTGACACCGGGACGGCGGTCTACGAGCAGTACTTC.

In its sample, this clonotype was seen a few times. J is TRBJ1-1 and V is TRBV9, with 8 bases fitting TRBD1. V shed 5 bases and J 0 bases; nucleotides not matched to a gene: 3. The germline CDR1 and CDR2 sequences are SGDLS and YYNGEE. There are 14 residues in the CDR3. The CDR3 region has the DNA TGTGCCAGCAGTGGGACAGGTTTGAACACTGAAGCTTTCTTT. Encoded protein: CASSGTGLNTEAFF. Looking up the rest from reference TRBV9 and TRBJ1-1 gives the full variable domain: DSGVTQTPKHLITATGQRVTLRCSPRSGDLSVYWYQQSLDQGLQFLIQYYNGEERAKGNILERFSAQQFPDLHSELNLSSLELGDSALYFCASSGTGLNTEAFFGQGTRLTVV.

Of note for this clonotype: A read error may be the cause here, since a much bigger clone is one base away. This chain links TRBV12-3 or TRBV12-4 with TRBJ2-3; 7 bases agree with TRBD1. Germline trimming cut 3 bases from V and 4 bases from J; bases unmatched to any gene: 7. This CDR3 is built from 15 residues. For the CDR3, the DNA is TGTGCCAGCAGTTTCTGGAGAGGGGGCCCAGATACGCAGTATTTT. This encodes CASSFWRGGPDTQYF.

The chain is built from TRBV18 and TRBJ2-5, with D tentatively TRBD2 (6 bases). The J call could be wrong; TRBJ2-1 is a better fit for the DNA end. The CDR3 has 17 amino acids. Germline assignment: CDR1 KGHSH and CDR2 LQKENI. The CDR3 DNA follows: TGTGCCAGCTCACCACTTTTAGCTGGGGGGAGCAGGAATGAGCAGTTCTTC. The encoded protein is CASSPLLAGGSRNEQFF.

V is TRBV7-8 and J is TRBJ2-3; D may match TRBD1 or TRBD2 (5 bases each). The V gene's germline CDR1 is SGHVS and CDR2 FQNEAQ. V lost 0 bases and J lost 4, with 8 bases in between. CDR3 length: 14 residues. The CDR3 loop reads CASSLAGVADTQYF. The CDR3 DNA reads as TGTGCCAGCAGCTTAGCGGGGGTGGCAGATACGCAGTATTTT.

The V call is TRBV24-1, the J call TRBJ2-1; D not certain. CDR3 length: 12 amino acids. Trimming stripped 4 bases from V and 9 bases from J, with 9 bases between. In germline, CDR1 is KGHDR, CDR2 SFDVKD. The DNA for the CDR3 is TGTGCCACCAGTGAAAACCGGGTTGAGCAGTTCTTC. It translates to CATSENRVEQFF.

In this sample, this clonotype turned up a few times. This chain joins TRBV27 and TRBJ2-5; D is possibly TRBD2 (5 bases). The last part of the DNA fits TRBJ2-7 better; the J call may be wrong. The CDR3 is 14 amino acids. Germline CDR1 is MNHEY and CDR2 is SMNVEV (reference sequence). The CDR3: CASSLSALDYEQYF. Here the CDR3 DNA reads TGTGCCAGCAGTTTATCGGCACTAGACTACGAGCAGTACTTC.

This clonotype came up many times. This sequence joins TRBV20-1 and TRBJ2-3, with 8 bases identical to TRBD1. Germline CDR1 reads DFQATT; CDR2 reads SNEGSKA (reference sequence). The J segment lost 5 bases and the V segment lost 2 bases, leaving 12 bases of the junction unmatched. CDR3 length: 16 amino acids. The DNA of the CDR3 is TGCAGTGCTAGACCCGGGGCAGGACAGGGAAAAGATACGCAGTATTTT. Amino acid sequence: CSARPGAGQGKDTQYF.

There are a few counts of this clonotype. The chain employs TRBV6-5 and TRBJ2-1; maybe TRBD2 (5 bases). CDR1 is MNHEY, CDR2 SVGAGI, per germline. V lost 4 bases, J lost 2 bases, and 12 bases lay in between. The length of the CDR3 is 15 residues. The CDR3 spells CASSSPGMTYNEQFF. The CDR3 nucleotides read TGTGCCAGCAGTTCCCCCGGGATGACCTACAATGAGCAGTTCTTC.

The chain carries TRBV20-1 and TRBJ2-1; D gene ambiguous. This CDR3 spans 11 amino acids. Trimming pared 5 bases from V and 5 bases from J, leaving 7 bases between. CDR1 is DFQATT and CDR2 is SNEGSKA in the germline V gene (reference sequence). CDR3 DNA sequence: TGCAGTGCTCCCAGAAACAATGAGCAGTTCTTC. Its translation is CSAPRNNEQFF.

The chain recombines TRBV4-1 with TRBJ1-2; D gene uncertain. The CDR3 length is 16 residues. In germline, CDR1 is MGHRA, CDR2 YSYEKL. Trimming removed 0 bases from V and 1 base from J, with 12 bases in between. CDR3 in amino acids: CASSQDVRANNYGYTF. The CDR3 DNA reads TGCGCCAGCAGCCAAGACGTCCGAGCAAATAACTATGGCTACACCTTC.

This clonotype was picked up a small number of times. The rearrangement joins TRBV18 to TRBJ1-5; TRBD1 matches at 9 bases. Germline CDR1 reads KGHSH; CDR2 reads LQKENI. V shed 3 bases and J 4 bases; nucleotides not matched to a gene: 13. This CDR3 spans 18 amino acids. CDR3: CASSPFQFDRGRNQPQHF. For the CDR3, the DNA is TGTGCCAGCTCACCCTTCCAGTTTGACAGGGGGAGGAATCAGCCCCAGCATTTT.

Only a few counts were recorded for this clonotype. J is TRBJ2-4 and V is TRBV3-1, with a tentative D call TRBD2 (6 bases). The V gene lost 8 bases and the J gene lost 8 bases, with 13 bases spanning the gap. CDR3 length: 12 amino acids. The V gene's germline CDR1 is LGHDT and CDR2 YNNKEL (reference sequence). CDR3 bases: TGTGCCAGCGGGGGACTCGGATACATTCAGTACTTC. Translation gives CASGGLGYIQYF.

The rearrangement uses TRBV5-5 and TRBJ1-1; no definite D call. Looked up from germline, CDR1 is SGHKS and CDR2 is YYEKEE (reference sequence). The CDR3 loop spans 15 amino acids. V lost 4 bases, J lost 0 bases, and 13 bases lay in between. The CDR3 spells CASSPQFQLNTEAFF. The CDR3 nucleotides read TGTGCCAGCAGCCCCCAGTTCCAGTTGAACACTGAAGCTTTCTTT.

V gene TRBV5-5 combines with J gene TRBJ1-1; maybe TRBD1 (5 bases). The CDR3 is 15 residues long. Germline V CDR1 and CDR2: SGHKS, YYEKEE (reference sequence). V was pared by 3 bases and J by 1 base, with 13 bases between. DNA of the CDR3: TGTGCCAGCAGCTCTTTGGGGCGGGGGAACACTGAAGCTTTCTTT. Translating it yields CASSSLGRGNTEAFF.

CDR3 in DNA: TGTGCCAGCGGCCCTAGCGGGGGGGCCTATACGCAGTATTTT. This sequence encodes CASGPSGGAYTQYF. The chain joins TRBV12-3 or TRBV12-4 to TRBJ2-3; 12 bases line up with TRBD2. The V gene end was trimmed by 8 bases and the J gene end by 7 bases; junction bases not matched to a gene: 7. This CDR3 spans 14 amino acids.

This clonotype occurred a few times. CDR3 nucleotides: TGCAGCGTTGAAGGAAGGCGGAACAGGAAGGGCCCCGGGACTAGAAATGAGCAGTTCTTC. Translation gives CSVEGRRNRKGPGTRNEQFF. The V call is TRBV29-1, the J call TRBJ2-1; 8 bases agree with TRBD2. The V gene's germline CDR1 is SQVTM and CDR2 ANQGSEA. This CDR3 has 20 amino acids. J lost 7 bases, V lost 1 base, and 24 bases had no gene match.

V gene TRBV12-3 or TRBV12-4 combines with J gene TRBJ2-5; TRBD2 matches 11 bases. TRBJ2-1 explains the end of the DNA better; the J call may be wrong. The CDR3 extends over 14 amino acids. CDR3 DNA sequence: TGTGCCAGCAGGACTAGCGGGGCAAACAATGAGCAGTTCTTC. It encodes CASRTSGANNEQFF.

The sample holds one count of this clonotype. The chain carries TRBV12-3 or TRBV12-4 and TRBJ2-1, with 9 bases identical to TRBD2. V lost 2 bases and J lost 8; bases outside the gene matches: 7. CDR3 length: 15 amino acids. CDR3 loop: CASSLRAGGQDEQFF. Here the CDR3 DNA reads TGTGCCAGCAGTTTAAGAGCGGGAGGCCAGGATGAGCAGTTCTTC.

This clonotype was counted only a few times. This rearrangement joins TRBV14 to TRBJ2-5; D may be TRBD2 (5 bases). The assigned J gene may be wrong: the sequence end matches TRBJ2-1 better. The CDR3 runs to 13 residues. Germline V gene lookup returns CDR1 SGHDN and CDR2 FVKESK. The CDR3 protein is CASSPRLAAEQFF. The CDR3, as DNA: TGTGCCAGCAGCCCCCGGCTAGCAGCCGAGCAGTTCTTC.

This chain uses TRBV4-1 with TRBJ1-1; 7 bases fit TRBD1. This CDR3 is 15 amino acids long. Germline CDR1 is MGHRA and CDR2 is YSYEKL. With V trimmed by 7 bases and J by 0 bases, 8 bases remained unmatched. The CDR3 here is CASKGTETMNTEAFF. The CDR3 DNA reads TGCGCCAGCAAGGGGACAGAGACTATGAACACTGAAGCTTTCTTT.

This clonotype appeared a few times. CDR3 amino acids: CASSSSSGGPYTQYF. The CDR3 bases are TGTGCCAGCAGTTCCTCTAGCGGGGGGCCTTATACGCAGTATTTT. The chain employs TRBV12-3 or TRBV12-4 and TRBJ2-3, with 11 nucleotides matching TRBD2. V lost 4 bases and J lost 7; bases outside the gene matches: 7. The CDR3 covers 15 residues.

Concerning this clonotype: The CDR3 does not end in the conserved phenylalanine or tryptophan, so this is likely a read error. The V call is TRBV6-1, the J call TRBJ1-2; no reliable D call. Germline-derived CDR1 and CDR2 are MNHNS and SASEGT. Trimming stripped 6 bases from V and 7 bases from J, with 18 bases between. This CDR3 region has 14 residues. In DNA, the CDR3 is TGTGCCAGCAGCCCTCCCCCAAACACGCGTGGCTACACCCTC. Residues: CASSPPPNTRGYTL.